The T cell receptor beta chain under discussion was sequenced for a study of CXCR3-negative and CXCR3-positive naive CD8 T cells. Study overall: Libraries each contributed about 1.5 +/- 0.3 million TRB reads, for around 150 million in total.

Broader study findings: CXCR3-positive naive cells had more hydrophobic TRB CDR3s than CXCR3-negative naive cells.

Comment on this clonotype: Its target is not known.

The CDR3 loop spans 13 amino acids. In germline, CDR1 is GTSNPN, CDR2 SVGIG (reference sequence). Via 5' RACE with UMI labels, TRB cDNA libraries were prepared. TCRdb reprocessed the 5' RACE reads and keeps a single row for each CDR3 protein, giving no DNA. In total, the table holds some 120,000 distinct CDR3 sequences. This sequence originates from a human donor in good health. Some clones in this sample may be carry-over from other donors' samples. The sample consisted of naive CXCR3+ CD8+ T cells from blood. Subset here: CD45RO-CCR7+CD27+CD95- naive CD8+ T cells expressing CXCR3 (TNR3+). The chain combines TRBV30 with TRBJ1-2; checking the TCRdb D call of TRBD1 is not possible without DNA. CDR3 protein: CAWETGTGNGYTF.